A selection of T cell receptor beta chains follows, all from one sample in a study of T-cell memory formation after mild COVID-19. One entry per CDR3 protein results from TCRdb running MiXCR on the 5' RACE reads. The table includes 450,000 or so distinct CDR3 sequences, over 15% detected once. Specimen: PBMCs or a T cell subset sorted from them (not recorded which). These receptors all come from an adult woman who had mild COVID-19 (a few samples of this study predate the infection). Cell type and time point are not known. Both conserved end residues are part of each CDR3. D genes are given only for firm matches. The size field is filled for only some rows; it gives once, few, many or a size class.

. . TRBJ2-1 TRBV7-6 TGTGCCAGCAGCTCCCCCCCGGACTTCCCGCTGAGCTCCTACAATGAGCAGTTCTTC CASSSPPDFPLSSYNEQFF
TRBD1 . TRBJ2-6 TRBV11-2 TGTGCCAGCAGACTGTTGACAGGGACTGGGGCCAACGTCCTGACTTTC CASRLLTGTGANVLTF
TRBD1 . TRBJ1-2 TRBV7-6 TGTGCCAGCAGCGGAACGGGACAGAGCTATGGCTACACCTTC CASSGTGQSYGYTF
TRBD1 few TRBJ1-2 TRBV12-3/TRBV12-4 TGTGCCAGCAGTTGGGACGGGACAGCGGGAACCCGATATGGCTACACCTTC CASSWDGTAGTRYGYTF
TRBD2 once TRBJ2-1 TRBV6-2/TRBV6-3 TGTGCCAGCATCAGGGACGCTGGCAGCGGGATCGCGAATGAGCAGTTCTTC CASIRDAGSGIANEQFF
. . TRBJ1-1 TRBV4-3 TGCGCCAGCAGCCATCCCGACAGATACACTGAAGCTTTCTTT CASSHPDRYTEAFF
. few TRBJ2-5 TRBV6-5 TGTGCCAGCAGTTACTCGTGGCAGACCGAAGAGACCCAGTACTTC CASSYSWQTEETQYF
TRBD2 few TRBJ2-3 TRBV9 TGTGCCAGCAGCAAGAGCGGGAGCCCCTCAGTTGCGCAGTATTTT CASSKSGSPSVAQYF
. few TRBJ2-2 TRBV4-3 TGCGCCAGCAGCCAAGGAGACAGGATAGACGGGGAGCTGTTTTTT CASSQGDRIDGELFF
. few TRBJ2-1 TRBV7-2 TGTGCCAGCAGCCGAGCGGCAGGGTCGGTTGGTGAGCAGTTCTTC CASSRAAGSVGEQFF
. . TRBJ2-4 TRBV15 TGTGCCACCAGCAGAGATGATTACATTCAGTACTTC CATSRDDYIQYF
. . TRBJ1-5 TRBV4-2 TGTGCCAGCAGCCAAGAACGGGGGGGCAATCAGCCCCAGCATTTT CASSQERGGNQPQHF
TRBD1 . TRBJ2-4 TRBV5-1 TGCGCCAGCAGCGTATCCGGGACAGGGGGCGAAGCCAAAAACATTCAGTACTTC CASSVSGTGGEAKNIQYF
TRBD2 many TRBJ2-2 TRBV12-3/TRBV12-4 TGTGCCAGCAGACCCCTAGCGGGAGGGCCCGGGGAGCTGTTTTTT CASRPLAGGPGELFF
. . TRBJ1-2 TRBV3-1 TGTGCCAGCAGCCAAGCGGGTGATTTTGGCTACACCTTC CASSQAGDFGYTF
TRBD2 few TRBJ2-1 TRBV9 TGTGCCAGTTCAACCGGGACTAGCGGGAGAGGGGAGCAGTTCTTC CASSTGTSGRGEQFF
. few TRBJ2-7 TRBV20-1 TGCAGTGCTAAAGGGGGGTCCCCCTACGAGCAGTACTTC CSAKGGSPYEQYF
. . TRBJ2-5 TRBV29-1 TGCAGCGTTGTAGGCGGAGGACAAGAGACCCAGTACTTC CSVVGGGQETQYF
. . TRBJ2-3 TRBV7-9 TGTGCCAGCAGTTGCGGCGACGGAGCTAGCACAGATACGCAGTATTTT CASSCGDGASTDTQYF
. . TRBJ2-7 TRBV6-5 TGTGCCACCTTGAGTGGCGGGTCAAGTCACGAGCAGTACTTC CATLSGGSSHEQYF
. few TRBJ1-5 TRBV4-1 TGCGCCAGCAGCCAAGACCCGGGCCGGGTGGGGCAGCCCCAGCATTTT CASSQDPGRVGQPQHF
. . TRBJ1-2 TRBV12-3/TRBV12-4 TGTGCCAGCAGTTTAGGCCACAGGTCTTATGGCTACACCTTC CASSLGHRSYGYTF
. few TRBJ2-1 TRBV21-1 TGTGCCAGCACCCGTGGGGGGCAATGTGAGCAGTTCTTC CASTRGGQCEQFF
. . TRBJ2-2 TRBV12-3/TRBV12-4 TGTGCCAGCAGTGCCAAGGGCCGGGAGCTGTTTTTT CASSAKGRELFF
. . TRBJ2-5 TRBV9 TGTGCCAGCAGCGTTCAGGGGACCCAAGAGACCCAGTACTTC CASSVQGTQETQYF
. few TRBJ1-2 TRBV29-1 TGCAGCGTTAGGGGGACGGGTGAATATGGCTACACCTTC CSVRGTGEYGYTF
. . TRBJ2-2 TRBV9 TGTGCCAGCAGCTTTCAGGGGACGAACACCGGGGAGCTGTTTTTT CASSFQGTNTGELFF
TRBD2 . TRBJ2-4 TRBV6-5 TGTGCCAGCACCCCCAGGCCTAGCGGGAGTTACCTAGCCAAAAACATTCAGTACTTC CASTPRPSGSYLAKNIQYF
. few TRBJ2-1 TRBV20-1 TGCAGTGCTAGCCTGGGACACCCTGGGTACAATGAGCAGTTCTTC CSASLGHPGYNEQFF
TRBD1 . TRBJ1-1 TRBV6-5 TGTGCCAGCACCCCGACAGGGGGCAACACTGAAGCTTTCTTT CASTPTGGNTEAFF
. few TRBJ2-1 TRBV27 TGTGCCAGCAGTCCAGCGGACTCCTACAATGAGCAGTTCTTC CASSPADSYNEQFF
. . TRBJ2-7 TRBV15 TGTGCCACCAGCATGGACCCCTTCGGAGAGCAGTACTTC CATSMDPFGEQYF
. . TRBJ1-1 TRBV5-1 TGCGCCAGCAGCCCGGGACACACGAACACTGAAGCTTTCTTT CASSPGHTNTEAFF
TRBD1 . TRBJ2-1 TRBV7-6 TGTGCCAGCAGCCTGACAGGGACAAGTCAGCAGTTCTTC CASSLTGTSQQFF
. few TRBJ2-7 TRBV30 TGTGCCTGGAGTGTGAAGGGTGGCAGATACGAGCAGTACTTC CAWSVKGGRYEQYF
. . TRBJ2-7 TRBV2 TGTGCCAGCACCCCTCTTGCAGCCGCATACGAGCAGTACTTC CASTPLAAAYEQYF
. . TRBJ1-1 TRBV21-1 TGTGCCAGCCTTTTCTTCTGGGACAGGGCGTCGACTGAAGCTTTCTTT CASLFFWDRASTEAFF